A single sample is the source of the 10 T cell receptor beta chains below, sequenced in a study of blood T cell repertoires in COVID-19. Measured with immunoSEQ multiplex PCR; TCRdb has only the in-frame clones, and not every one. The sample records about 140,000 clones, around nine tenths being singletons. The specimen was peripheral blood. These TCRs come from a man aged 60 to 75 with active or convalescent COVID-19.

About this clone itself: At one boundary the junction diverges from the germline segment, which might be a read error. The rearrangement links TRBV7-7 to TRBJ2-2, with unresolved D. Germline V gives CDR1 SSHAT, CDR2 FNYEAQ (reference sequence). This CDR3 has 15 amino acids. The CDR3 is CASSPRTVNTGELFF. The DNA of the CDR3 is TGTGCTAGCAGCCCGCGAACAGTCAACACCGGGGAGCTGTTTTTT.

V usage is TRBV3-1 (or the pseudogene TRBV3-2) and J usage is TRBJ2-7; TRBD1 matches 9 bases. V was clipped by 1 base and J by 5 bases; unmatched bases: 9. Germline-derived CDR1 and CDR2 are LGHDT and YNNKEL (reference sequence). The CDR3 runs 16 residues. The chain's CDR3 is CASSQAPGTGINEQYF. CDR3 coding DNA: TGTGCCAGCAGCCAAGCGCCCGGGACAGGGATTAACGAGCAGTACTTC.

This clone was picked up one time. J is TRBJ2-5 and V is TRBV20-1, with D possibly TRBD2 on 5 matching bases. The CDR3 consists of 12 residues. Trimming removed 3 bases at V and 5 bases at J, with 10 bases between. The V gene's germline CDR1 is DFQATT and CDR2 SNEGSKA (reference sequence). CDR3 in DNA: TGCAGTGCTAGTCCTCGCGGGGAGACCCAGTACTTC. Encoded protein: CSASPRGETQYF.

This rearrangement joins TRBV7-6 to TRBJ2-2; 9 bases align to TRBD2. CDR1 SGHVS and CDR2 FNYEAQ come from the germline V gene. CDR3 length: 15 amino acids. The V and J ends lost 4 bases and 0 bases, in that order; junction bases with no gene match: 0. In DNA form, the CDR3 reads TGTGCCAGCAGCTCTAGCGGGGCGAACACCGGGGAGCTGTTTTTT. Protein sequence: CASSSSGANTGELFF.

J is TRBJ2-1 and V is TRBV25-1; 8 bases agree with TRBD2. Trimming at V came to 4 bases and at J to 6 bases, leaving 5 bases not matched to a gene. The CDR3 is 14 residues long. Per the germline V gene, CDR1 is MGHDK and CDR2 is SYGVNS. The CDR3 loop is CASSGAGVRNEQFF. For the CDR3, the DNA is TGTGCCAGCAGTGGAGCGGGAGTTCGCAATGAGCAGTTCTTC.

The chain is built from TRBV11-2 and TRBJ1-2; no firm D call. The V end lost 2 bases, the J end lost 6 bases, and 13 bases lay between the germline ends. CDR1 SGHAT and CDR2 FQNNGV come from the germline V gene. The CDR3 extends over 14 amino acids. CDR3 in DNA: TGTGCCAGCAGCTTAAGCCCCCAGGCCGATGGCTACACCTTC. Protein product: CASSLSPQADGYTF.

The rearrangement joins TRBV5-1 to TRBJ2-1; TRBD1 aligns across 7 bases. Germline V gives CDR1 SGHRS, CDR2 YFSETQ. This CDR3 contains 13 residues. With V trimmed by 0 bases and J by 11 bases, 5 bases remained unmatched. CDR3: CASSLVEGAKQFF. In DNA, the CDR3 is TGCGCCAGCAGCTTGGTAGAGGGGGCTAAGCAGTTCTTC.

This chain links TRBV6-8 with TRBJ1-2; D is unresolved. Trimming pared 0 bases from V and 7 bases from J, leaving 9 bases between. The CDR3 has 13 amino acids. Germline CDR1 MNHGY, CDR2 SAAAGT. The CDR3 sequence is CASSYSVRVGYTF. CDR3 nucleotides: TGTGCCAGCAGTTACTCAGTCCGGGTTGGCTACACCTTC.

This chain links TRBV28 with TRBJ2-2; 7 bases agree with TRBD2. This CDR3 contains 14 residues. After removal of 4 bases from V and 6 bases from J, the junction contained 5 bases not matched to a gene. CDR1 is MDHEN, CDR2 SYDVKM, per germline. CDR3: CASSWLAEPGELFF. The CDR3 nucleotides are TGTGCCAGCAGTTGGCTAGCGGAGCCCGGGGAGCTGTTTTTT.

CDR3 protein: CASSLAWTGEYEQYF. CDR3 bases: TGCGCCAGCAGCTTGGCCTGGACAGGGGAATACGAGCAGTACTTC. The V call is TRBV5-1, the J call TRBJ2-7; TRBD1 matches 9 bases. V gave up 0 bases and J gave up 4 bases; unmatched junction bases: 5. The CDR3 loop spans 15 amino acids. From germline, CDR1 is SGHRS and CDR2 YFSETQ.